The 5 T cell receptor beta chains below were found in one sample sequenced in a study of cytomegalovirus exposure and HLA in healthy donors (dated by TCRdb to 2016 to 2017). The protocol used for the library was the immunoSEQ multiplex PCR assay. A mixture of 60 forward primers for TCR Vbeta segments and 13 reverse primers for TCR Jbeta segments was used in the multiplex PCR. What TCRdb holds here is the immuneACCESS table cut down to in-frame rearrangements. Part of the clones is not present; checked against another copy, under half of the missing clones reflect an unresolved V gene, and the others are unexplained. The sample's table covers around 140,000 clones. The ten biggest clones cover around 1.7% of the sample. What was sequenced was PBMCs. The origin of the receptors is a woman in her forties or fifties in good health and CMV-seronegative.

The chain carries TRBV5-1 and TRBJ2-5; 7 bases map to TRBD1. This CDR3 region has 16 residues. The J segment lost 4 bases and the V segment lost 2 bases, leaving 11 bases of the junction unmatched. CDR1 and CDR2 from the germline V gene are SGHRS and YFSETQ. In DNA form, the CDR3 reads TGCGCCAGCAGCTTAGCTCAGGGGGTAGGTGGAGAGACCCAGTACTTC. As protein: CASSLAQGVGGETQYF.

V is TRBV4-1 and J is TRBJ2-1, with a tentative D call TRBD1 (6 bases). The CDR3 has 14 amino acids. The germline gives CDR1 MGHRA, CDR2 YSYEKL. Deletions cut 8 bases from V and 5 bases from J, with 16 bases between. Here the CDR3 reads CASVGGGRNNEQFF. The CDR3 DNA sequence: TGCGCCAGCGTTGGTGGGGGCCGGAACAATGAGCAGTTCTTC.

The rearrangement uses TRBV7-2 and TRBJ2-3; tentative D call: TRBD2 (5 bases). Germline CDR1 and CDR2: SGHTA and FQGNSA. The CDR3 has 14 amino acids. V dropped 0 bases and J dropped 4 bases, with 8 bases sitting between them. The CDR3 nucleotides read TGTGCCAGCAGCTTAGCGACCGGGGCAGATACGCAGTATTTT. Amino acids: CASSLATGADTQYF.

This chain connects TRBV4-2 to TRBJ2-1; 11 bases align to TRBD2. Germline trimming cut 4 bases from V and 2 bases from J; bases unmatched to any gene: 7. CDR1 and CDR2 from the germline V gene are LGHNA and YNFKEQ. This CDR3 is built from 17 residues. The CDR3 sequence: CASSPRLLAGAYNEQFF. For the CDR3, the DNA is TGTGCCAGCAGCCCGAGATTACTAGCGGGAGCCTACAATGAGCAGTTCTTC.

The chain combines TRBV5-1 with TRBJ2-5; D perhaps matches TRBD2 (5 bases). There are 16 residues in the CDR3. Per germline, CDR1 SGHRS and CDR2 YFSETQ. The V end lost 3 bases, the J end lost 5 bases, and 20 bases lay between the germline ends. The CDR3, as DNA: TGCGCCAGCAGCTCGGCGGACCTAGCCGGGAAGGAGACCCAGTACTTC. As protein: CASSSADLAGKETQYF.